These 18 T cell receptor beta chains share one sample of origin, sequenced in a study of cytomegalovirus exposure and HLA in healthy donors. PCR was performed using 60 Vbeta and 13 Jbeta primers. Produced via immunoSEQ multiplex PCR; TCRdb's table is partial and in-frame only. Of around 120,000 clones in the sample, around three quarters were seen once. The sample consisted of PBMCs. These receptors all come from a woman in her thirties or forties in good health and CMV-seronegative.

This sequence joins TRBV7-2 and TRBJ2-1; TRBD1 might be the D (6 bases). The V end was cut by 5 bases, the J end by 0 bases, with 14 bases between. The CDR3 is 16 residues long. CDR1 is SGHTA, CDR2 FQGNSA, per germline. CDR3 sequence (DNA): TGTGCCAGCAGCGGGCGGACAGCTAGCTCCTACAATGAGCAGTTCTTC. Protein: CASSGRTASSYNEQFF.

This chain connects TRBV28 to TRBJ2-3; 7 bases are shared with TRBD1. CDR1 and CDR2 (germline): MDHEN, SYDVKM. Trimming at V came to 3 bases and at J to 1 base, leaving 1 base not matched to a gene. The CDR3 has 14 residues. CDR3 coding DNA: TGTGCCAGCAGTTTTGACAGGGGCACAGATACGCAGTATTTT. Translated: CASSFDRGTDTQYF.

The chain combines TRBV30 with TRBJ1-2; tentatively, D is TRBD1 (6 bases). The germline CDR1 and CDR2 sequences are GTSNPN and SVGIG (reference sequence). The CDR3 spans 14 residues. V shed 0 bases and J shed 7 bases, with 15 bases lying between them. The DNA for the CDR3 is TGTGCCTGGAGTGTAGCGATCGAAGGGGGTGGCTACACCTTC. Protein product: CAWSVAIEGGGYTF.

The rearrangement uses TRBV11-3 and TRBJ2-2; 9 bases align to TRBD1. Germline V gives CDR1 SGHNT, CDR2 YENEEA. Trimming removed 6 bases from V and 4 bases from J; junction bases left unmatched: 6. The CDR3 contains 15 residues. CDR3 region: CASSTGQGSTGELFF. As DNA, the CDR3 is TGTGCCAGCAGTACAGGACAGGGGTCCACCGGGGAGCTGTTTTTT.

The chain employs TRBV7-7 and TRBJ2-1; no reliable D call. Trimming stripped 1 base from V and 5 bases from J, with 6 bases between. Germline loops: CDR1 SSHAT, CDR2 FNYEAQ (reference sequence). CDR3 length equals 13 residues. In DNA form, the CDR3 reads TGTGCCAGCAGCTTAGAGCTACACAATGAGCAGTTCTTC. Residues: CASSLELHNEQFF.

This chain uses TRBV5-6 with TRBJ2-2; 11 bases agree with TRBD1. Per germline, CDR1 SGHDT and CDR2 YYEEEE. The CDR3 contains 15 residues. Trimming cost V 4 bases and J 3 bases; bases outside gene matches: 2. CDR3 bases: TGTGCCAGCAGCCGGGACAGGGGGGACACCGGGGAGCTGTTTTTT. Translated: CASSRDRGDTGELFF. The entire variable domain, with the rest obtained from reference TRBV5-6 and TRBJ2-2, is as follows: DAGVTQSPTHLIKTRGQQVTLRCSPKSGHDTVSWYQQALGQGPQFIFQYYEEEERQRGNFPDRFSGHQFPNYSSELNVNALLLGDSALYLCASSRDRGDTGELFFGEGSRLTVL.

The chain recombines TRBV7-2 with TRBJ2-7, with D unresolved. There are 15 residues in the CDR3. V was trimmed by 5 bases and J by 0 bases, leaving 14 bases between them. In germline, CDR1 is SGHTA, CDR2 FQGNSA. The CDR3 loop is CASSILYQSSYEQYF. The CDR3 nucleotides are TGTGCCAGCAGCATTCTCTACCAATCCTCCTACGAGCAGTACTTC.

This clone has just a few counts. The chain combines TRBV21-1 with TRBJ2-3; the table's D call TRBD2 went unverified against the DNA. TRBV21-1 is marked as a pseudogene. The CDR3 extends over 17 amino acids. DNA for the CDR3: TGTGCCAGCAGCCCCCTCCTAGCGGGGGGGAGCACAGATACGCAGTATTTT. Its translation is CASSPLLAGGSTDTQYF.

The V gene is TRBV29-1, the J gene TRBJ1-1; weak D call: TRBD1 (5 bases). Trimming removed 4 bases from V and 0 bases from J, with 9 bases in between. Looked up from germline, CDR1 is SQVTM and CDR2 is ANQGSEA. This CDR3 is built from 13 residues. CDR3 sequence: CSVVRGLNTEAFF. CDR3 bases: TGCAGCGTTGTGCGGGGCCTGAACACTGAAGCTTTCTTT.

This chain uses TRBV28 with TRBJ2-2, with D tentatively TRBD1 (5 bases). Trimming cost V 6 bases and J 5 bases, with 13 bases left between them. Germline V gives CDR1 MDHEN, CDR2 SYDVKM. CDR3 length: 14 amino acids. CDR3: CASSRRRDTGELFF. The DNA for the CDR3 is TGTGCCAGCAGCCGTCGCAGGGATACCGGGGAGCTGTTTTTT.

CDR3 bases: TGTGCCAGCAGTCGGAGCCCCCACAATAATGAGCAGTTCTTC. This sequence encodes CASSRSPHNNEQFF. The rearrangement links TRBV28 to TRBJ2-1; no definite D call. The germline CDR1 and CDR2 sequences are MDHEN and SYDVKM. This CDR3 comprises 14 residues. The V gene lost 5 bases and the J gene lost 7 bases, with 15 bases spanning the gap.

The chain is built from TRBV5-5 and TRBJ2-6, with D possibly being TRBD1 (6 bases). Trimming pared 3 bases from V and 0 bases from J, leaving 13 bases between. The CDR3 is made up of 17 amino acids. The germline gives CDR1 SGHKS, CDR2 YYEKEE (reference sequence). CDR3 loop: CASSWDLDSSGANVLTF. CDR3 DNA: TGTGCCAGCAGCTGGGATTTGGACAGCTCTGGGGCCAACGTCCTGACTTTC.

The rearrangement joins TRBV10-3 to TRBJ2-1, with 7 bases aligning to TRBD2. V shed 8 bases and J 7 bases; nucleotides not matched to a gene: 8. The CDR3 has 13 residues. CDR1 and CDR2 from the germline V gene are ENHRY and SYGVKD. CDR3 nucleotide sequence: TGTGCCATCCGGACTAGTCCTGGGAATGAGCAGTTCTTC. This sequence encodes CAIRTSPGNEQFF.

The J gene is TRBJ2-3, the V gene TRBV28; D gene uncertain. The CDR3 is made up of 14 amino acids. CDR1 and CDR2 (germline): MDHEN, SYDVKM. The ends were cut back, 4 bases at V and 0 bases at J, with 8 bases in the middle. The CDR3 bases are TGTGCCAGCAGTTCGGTGACTAGCACAGATACGCAGTATTTT. Translation gives CASSSVTSTDTQYF.

This chain links TRBV5-5 with TRBJ1-3; a possible D gene is TRBD1 (5 bases). Trimming cost V 5 bases and J 0 bases, with 12 bases left between them. The CDR3 length is 15 residues. Germline V gene sequence: CDR1 SGHKS, CDR2 YYEKEE (reference sequence). CDR3 nucleotide sequence: TGTGCCAGCAGAGAGACAGACTCCTCTGGAAACACCATATATTTT. Its translation: CASRETDSSGNTIYF.

The DNA of the CDR3 is TGTGCCAGCACCAGGGGTTCCTACGAGCAGTACTTC. Protein sequence: CASTRGSYEQYF. This chain uses TRBV5-6 with TRBJ2-7; D is perhaps TRBD1 (6 bases). The CDR3 length is 12 residues. Germline V gene lookup returns CDR1 SGHDT and CDR2 YYEEEE. The V gene lost 6 bases and the J gene lost 1 base, with 8 bases spanning the gap.

This sequence joins TRBV16 and TRBJ2-7; possible D gene TRBD1, 6 bases. This CDR3 has 15 amino acids. V was pared by 4 bases and J by 2 bases, with 15 bases between. CDR1 is KGHSY and CDR2 is FQNENV in the germline V gene. The CDR3 DNA reads TGTGCCAGCAGCCCCTGGACAGCCCCTACCTACGAGCAGTACTTC. Translation: CASSPWTAPTYEQYF.

This clone was seen a handful of times. This chain connects TRBV7-5 to TRBJ2-4; the tabulated D call, TRBD2, remains unverified against the DNA. TRBV7-5 is termed a pseudogene. CDR3 length: 15 amino acids. CDR3 sequence (DNA): TGTGCCAGAAGCTTAACCCCTCGGAGGGTAGACATTCAGTACTTC. Encoded protein: CARSLTPRRVDIQYF.